This T cell receptor (beta chain) was captured by sequencing in a study of cytomegalovirus exposure and HLA in healthy donors (dated by TCRdb to 2015 to 2018). Some background on the complete study: According to an earlier analysis of 450 to 650 of the donors, 150 million to 200 million T cells yielded 117 million unique TCR beta sequences and approximately 300 Gb of sequence data. HLA typing covered class I and class II loci at four-digit resolution. Of the roughly 400 genotyped donors, roughly 80% fell in the genetic ancestry cluster associated with self-reported Caucasian donors. Five DR-DQ haplotypes were treated as single units for association and clustering because of strong linkage in the cohort. On average, 235,054 unique TCR beta nucleotide sequences were sequenced per donor among fewer than 500 genotyped donors of the cohort, with 15% to 20% of those sequences being non-productive. In the later analysis, no new phenotypic data were used to find candidate immune exposures; instead, reliance was placed on TCR beta sequences and their occurrence across donors. Genome-wide SNP genotypes for about 65% of the 666 donors were used in a later genetic analysis, which treated that subset as a discovery cohort. An early release that covered some 630 HLA-typed donors contained 300 to 350 gigabases of sequencing data and roughly 84 million unique TCR sequences. The aim of the study was to test whether cataloging public T cell receptors could identify signatures of past pathogen exposure. Alongside the repertoire data, information on donor age, sex, ethnicity and CMV serostatus was compiled. All discovery cohort repertoires had been generated on a single sequencing platform. In a later analysis, previously published TCR beta repertoires from 550 to 750 donors were re-analyzed and high-resolution HLA genotyping was added so that TCR occurrence patterns could be studied. Besides the first cohort of roughly 660 subjects, a separate validation cohort made up of over 95 different subjects was used. An earlier analysis of several hundred of the donors applied high-throughput TCR beta sequencing to assess whether each TCR beta V gene segment acted as functional or pseudogenic. The study profiled the T cell repertoires of 500 to 800 subjects by immunosequencing and related them to cytomegalovirus serostatus. The study combined high-throughput TCR immunosequencing, statistical association of individual TCRs with disease status, and machine learning to predict cytomegalovirus infection status. The number of donors typed differed by locus, with 629-630 for A, B, C, DRB1 and DQB1, around 520 for DQA1, approximately 570 for DPA1, and roughly 450 for DPB1. Overall study results and their limits: The cohort was sequenced for TCR beta chains only, and without alpha or paired-chain data the features that could be detected were limited. In an earlier analysis of approximately 590 of the donors, most TCR beta V segments appeared in productive rearrangements about 87% or about 30% of the time, broadly matching IMGT annotations. Across donors, most TCR sequences were observed very rarely, whereas some public TCRs were present in many individuals. When HLA alleles, especially DR and DQ, strongly co-occurred, attributing TCR associations to individual alleles was difficult. In a later analysis, most CMV-associated TCR beta chains were found to appear HLA-restricted, with HLA associations seemingly driven largely by CMV exposure. A few of the identified cytomegalovirus-associated TCR beta chains were confirmed in vitro to be specific for cytomegalovirus antigens. V-gene and J-gene trimming of TCR beta chains was associated with a missense DCLRE1C variant in a later genetic analysis, and the association was replicated in an independent cohort. The only immune exposure information available for the cohort was CMV serostatus. According to a later analysis, TCR association rates differed among HLA loci, with DRB1 alleles showing the most associated TCRs and HLA-C alleles showing the fewest. The study gave a list of under 200 TCR beta chains associated with cytomegalovirus. Because counts were too low, roughly 17 rarely observed V segments, including chromosome 9 orphons, were left out of the earlier analysis of several hundred of the donors. Sequencing depth was assumed to be roughly uniform across donors in the presence/absence analyses, though that assumption may not hold. A cluster of highly shared sequence variants was judged likely to represent a technical artifact of the sequencing pipeline. Cytomegalovirus status was reported to be diagnosed by the classifier with high specificity and sensitivity in both the original and validation cohorts. Compared with equally common non-associated chains, HLA-associated TCR beta chains in a later analysis were more clonally expanded and had lower generation probabilities. Because HLA typing was unavailable for some donors at each locus, only the typed subset was used in association tests. A further reported finding was that TCR beta sequences accurately predicted the HLA-A and HLA-B alleles for most subjects in the first cohort. In a later genetic analysis, fewer N-insertions in productive TCRs were reported among donors in an Asian-associated ancestry cluster than the approximately 670-donor mean. Linkage disequilibrium might explain the correlated functional status among segregating V segments, but an unknown experimental factor could not be ruled out. The authors suggested that the approach could potentially be extended to other disease states and immunological phenotypes. The 87-base-pair reads could not distinguish some IMGT-functional V segments, including TRBV6-2 and TRBV6-3, so those segments were excluded. A later analysis reported that several top co-occurrence clusters appeared linked to parvovirus B19, influenza, CMV and Epstein-Barr virus. Specific HLA alleles were associated with roughly 16,000 TCR beta sequences at a false discovery rate of 0.05 in a later analysis.

CDR1 and CDR2, per the germline V gene, are MGHRA and YSYEKL. Its CDR3 holds 15 amino acids, cysteine through phenylalanine. Only the CDR3 DNA stays, 45 bases, in frame from base 1. V is trimmed back by 1 base and J by 10 bases, and the junction contains 12 bases that no gene match accounts for. Turning to this clone: There is no known antigen for this receptor. Base qualities are not recorded, but no much larger clone differs from it by a single base.

Libraries came from the immunoSEQ multiplex PCR assay. The multiplex PCR relied on a mix of 60 forward primers for TCR Vbeta segments and 13 reverse primers for TCR Jbeta segments. A multiplex PCR assay on genomic DNA amplified the CDR3 region of rearranged TCR beta genes. On the Illumina HiSeq System, the amplified TCR beta libraries were sequenced as 87-base-pair reads. For the original study's pipeline: In a later analysis, tens of millions of unique TCR beta chains were counted across the 650 to 750 repertoires, and approximately 11 million of these chains were shared by at least two donors. Raw reads were error-corrected and collapsed into unique sequences with a nearest-neighbor algorithm that merged closely related sequences to remove PCR and sequencing errors. To assign V, D and J gene segments, CDR3 sequences were aligned to IMGT reference sequences. Each retained sequence needed at least a six-nucleotide match to both a V gene segment and a J gene segment. Rearrangements were called productive when the CDR3 lacked stop codons and stayed in frame with V and J; all others were non-productive. CDR3 was defined by IMGT convention, running from the second conserved V-encoded cysteine to the conserved J-encoded phenylalanine. In an earlier analysis of more than 550 of the donors, sequences lacking an unambiguous match to a single V gene segment were excluded. An earlier analysis of fewer than 650 of the donors classified V segments as functional when productive rearrangements were above 56.7% and as segregating when the standard deviation between donors was above 5%. A statistical classification framework was developed to diagnose cytomegalovirus status using the catalog of TCR beta chain sequences. In a later analysis, TCR nucleotide sequences were compared against IMGT/GENE-DB human TR gene sequences so that V and J genes could be assigned. A later analysis assigned CDR3 sequences and most-parsimonious VDJ recombination scenarios with the TCRdist pipeline. In a later analysis, every TCR beta chain was defined by the combination of its CDR3 amino acid sequence and its V-gene family, and reads without a unique V-gene family were dropped. As a way to deal with suspected cross-contamination and a sequencing artifact, a later analysis dropped 500 to 700 nucleotide sequences that were highly shared and had low generation probability. For each public chain, a later analysis derived a clonal expansion index from normalized ranks of inferred template counts within each repertoire. A later analysis computed generation probabilities with a VDJ recombination model fitted to out-of-frame rearrangements, and checked the results against IGoR. In a later analysis, hypergeometric tests were used to score TCR-TCR, TCR-HLA and TCR-CMV co-occurrence, with a repertoire-size bias correction applied to TCR pairs. To estimate false discovery rates, a later analysis permuted the HLA or CMV assignments 20 times. A later analysis grouped co-occurring TCRs with DBSCAN, adding TCRdist sequence similarity when clustering within HLA-allele-positive subsets. Co-occurrence clustering excluded repertoires with fewer than 30,000 or more than 120,000 public chains, plus five with anomalous nucleotide sharing. Entries here come from immuneACCESS through TCRdb and include only in-frame sequences with V and J called. Some clones fail to appear in such tables; in the studies checked, an unresolved V gene covers under half of the shortfall, and the cause of the remainder is unknown. V, J and clone size derive from that table, while D and trimming were established from the DNA sequence. This sample is represented by around 150,000 clones; 79% of them were singletons. The ten largest clones represent under 2.5% of the sample.

The cohort comprised around 690 healthy bone marrow donors. At the time of sampling, all cohort members were nominally healthy, though unrecorded immune exposures were likely present. The donor tested CMV seronegative and was one of the 352 seronegative cohort members. A peripheral blood sample was collected from each donor, and TCR beta sequencing was performed on peripheral blood mononuclear cells. Genomic DNA extraction from the blood cell samples was performed with the Qiagen DNeasy Blood Extraction Kit. Material: PBMCs. The chain was built from TRBV4-1 and TRBJ1-1; TRBD1 agrees with 7 junctional bases. This sequence was found in a man in his forties in good health and CMV-seronegative. The DNA sequence is TGCGCCAGCAGCCAAGTTGCAGGGGGAGAGTTAGGAGCTTTCTTT. Its coded protein is CASSQVAGGELGAFF.